The rows below give T cell receptor beta chains drawn from one sample of a study of shared clonotypes between healthy human individuals. Generated by immunoSEQ multiplex PCR, the TCRdb table keeps only in-frame clones and is missing some. The sample records approximately 640,000 clones, about 90% being singletons. The sequencing sample was made of memory CD8+ T cells from PBMCs. All receptors derive from a young man in good health. Some clones in this sample may be carry-over from other donors' samples. CDR3s leave out the opening cysteine and the closing phenylalanine or tryptophan. Fields, in order: CDR3 protein, V gene, D gene. A D gene is named only where the DNA matches it firmly.

CDR3aa: ASSFGPGLNQPQH
v_gene: TRBV5-6
d_gene: NA

CDR3aa: ASTDAGATGNGAF
v_gene: TRBV5-8
d_gene: NA

CDR3aa: ASSLGSYSAYEQY
v_gene: TRBV19
d_gene: NA

CDR3aa: ASSLGGGEITAYEQY
v_gene: TRBV7-9
d_gene: NA

CDR3aa: SADRTGVVDGYT
v_gene: TRBV29-1
d_gene: TRBD1

CDR3aa: ASSTPGTNTEAF
v_gene: TRBV7-9
d_gene: NA

CDR3aa: ASSQGSPLRYEQY
v_gene: TRBV4-3
d_gene: NA

CDR3aa: ASSQGFDGLLSGANVLT
v_gene: TRBV4-1
d_gene: NA

CDR3aa: AWSVLWNTEAF
v_gene: TRBV30
d_gene: NA

CDR3aa: ASSFGQGANNAQH
v_gene: TRBV7-8
d_gene: TRBD1

CDR3aa: ASSIGTGLGEQY
v_gene: TRBV19
d_gene: TRBD1

CDR3aa: ATKRPHGDGDNEQF
v_gene: TRBV27
d_gene: NA

CDR3aa: ASSLYPPSDRIPYEQY
v_gene: TRBV27
d_gene: TRBD1

CDR3aa: ASSQDALARYTGELF
v_gene: TRBV14
d_gene: NA

CDR3aa: AWSVSTNTEAF
v_gene: TRBV30
d_gene: NA

CDR3aa: ASTTGSLTGELF
v_gene: TRBV9
d_gene: NA

CDR3aa: ASSISSGSWDEQF
v_gene: TRBV28
d_gene: TRBD2

CDR3aa: ASSQDITATTNEKLF
v_gene: TRBV4-2
d_gene: NA

CDR3aa: ATSRDLGSPDNTGELF
v_gene: TRBV15
d_gene: NA

CDR3aa: ASSIINNEQF
v_gene: TRBV9
d_gene: NA

CDR3aa: ASRVRGQPQH
v_gene: TRBV2
d_gene: NA

CDR3aa: ASARTLAGVSDTQY
v_gene: TRBV19
d_gene: TRBD2

CDR3aa: ASSEGEGQSYGYT
v_gene: TRBV10-2
d_gene: NA

CDR3aa: AISAQVNYIIGPYEQY
v_gene: TRBV10-3
d_gene: NA

CDR3aa: ASSPRGGSVYEQY
v_gene: TRBV28
d_gene: TRBD2

CDR3aa: ASSPRTGGAPPYDEQY
v_gene: TRBV9
d_gene: TRBD1

CDR3aa: ASSNQGVFTEAF
v_gene: TRBV6-5
d_gene: TRBD1

CDR3aa: ASSQDQGSGNEQF
v_gene: TRBV4-1
d_gene: NA

CDR3aa: ASSFKIGNTIY
v_gene: TRBV7-9
d_gene: NA

CDR3aa: ASSSQVGHGNTIY
v_gene: TRBV7-8
d_gene: NA

CDR3aa: ASSPGRLAGGGEQY
v_gene: TRBV11-2
d_gene: TRBD2

CDR3aa: ASSAHAGPYNEQF
v_gene: TRBV9
d_gene: NA

CDR3aa: ASSPAVGVSEAF
v_gene: TRBV7-9
d_gene: NA

CDR3aa: ASSAAGGYGYT
v_gene: TRBV6-4
d_gene: TRBD1

CDR3aa: ATSRDLGRSYEQY
v_gene: TRBV15
d_gene: NA

CDR3aa: ASSLRLAGLHEQF
v_gene: TRBV27
d_gene: TRBD2

CDR3aa: ASSQDKGQFPELDNSPLH
v_gene: TRBV4-3
d_gene: NA

CDR3aa: ASRPIRATEAF
v_gene: TRBV27
d_gene: NA

CDR3aa: ASSQDMAAEAF
v_gene: TRBV14
d_gene: NA

CDR3aa: AWSLGGVETQY
v_gene: TRBV30
d_gene: NA